The 31 T cell receptor beta chains in this list originate from one sample, sequenced in a study of T cell repertoires in cytomegalovirus infection. TCRdb recomputed calls from the reads with MiXCR, one row per CDR3 protein. The table has roughly 500,000 distinct CDR3 sequences, around a third seen once. No cognate antigen is known for these TCRs. Here the sequenced sample was cultured PBMCs, taken from culture after CMV antigen stimulation. These receptors all come from a human donor in good health (CMV status not recorded). Some clones in this sample may be carry-over from other donors' samples.

This rearrangement joins TRBV25-1 to TRBJ2-2, with 7 positions matching TRBD2. The CDR3 is 16 amino acids. Trimming removed 4 bases from V and 2 bases from J; junction bases left unmatched: 7. CDR1 is MGHDK and CDR2 is SYGVNS in the germline V gene. CDR3 in amino acids: CASSAGGEANTGELFF. The CDR3, as DNA: TGTGCCAGCAGTGCGGGGGGAGAGGCTAACACCGGGGAGCTGTTTTTT.

This clonotype was counted only a few times. The rearrangement joins TRBV11-3 to TRBJ2-3; a possible D gene is TRBD2 (6 bases). The CDR3 is 14 amino acids. Germline CDR1 reads SGHNT; CDR2 reads YENEEA. Trimming took 5 bases from V and 6 from J, leaving 15 bases between them. CDR3 sequence (DNA): TGTGCCAGCAGCCGAAGGGGCCTAGCGGATACGCAGTATTTT. This translates into CASSRRGLADTQYF.

The chain recombines TRBV20-1 with TRBJ2-7; 9 bases are shared with TRBD2. Germline-derived CDR1 and CDR2 are DFQATT and SNEGSKA (reference sequence). V lost 0 bases and J lost 2; bases outside the gene matches: 8. CDR3 length: 16 residues. The CDR3 DNA sequence: TGCAGTGCTAGAGATCGGAGACTAGCGGTAACCTACGAGCAGTACTTC. Translating gives CSARDRRLAVTYEQYF.

J is TRBJ1-4 and V is TRBV28; D might be TRBD1 (6 bases). CDR1 is MDHEN and CDR2 is SYDVKM in the germline V gene. Trimming removed 11 bases at V and 0 bases at J, with 16 bases between. The CDR3 sequence is 15 residues long. CDR3 in amino acids: CAVQKDSSTNEKLFF. The CDR3 DNA follows: TGTGCCGTCCAAAAGGACAGTTCAACTAATGAAAAACTGTTTTTT.

This clonotype occurred a few times. The chain carries TRBV7-2 and TRBJ2-1; 7 bases agree with TRBD2. V dropped 5 bases and J dropped 10; count of bases not matched to a gene: 17. This CDR3 comprises 16 residues. Germline values: CDR1 SGHTA, CDR2 FQGNSA. CDR3 loop: CASSPRASGRSGEQFF. The CDR3 DNA sequence: TGTGCCAGCAGCCCACGGGCTAGCGGCCGGTCTGGCGAGCAGTTCTTC.

Many counts were recorded for this clonotype. The genes are TRBV11-3 and TRBJ1-1; perhaps TRBD1 as D (5 bases). This CDR3 is built from 17 residues. Germline CDR1 SGHNT, CDR2 YENEEA. With 0 bases removed from V and 4 bases from J, the gap between germline ends came to 18 bases. CDR3 nucleotides: TGTGCCAGCAGCTTAGATCTTGGGCTTGGGGGTTTCACTGAAGCTTTCTTT. Translation gives CASSLDLGLGGFTEAFF.

This clonotype has only a few counts. The gene calls are TRBV6-6 and TRBJ1-1; D not resolved. Per the germline V gene, CDR1 is MNHNY and CDR2 is SVGAGI (reference sequence). Trimming stripped 8 bases from V and 9 bases from J, with 16 bases between. The CDR3 extends over 12 amino acids. The CDR3 DNA follows: TGTGCCAGCCATGAGTTTCCGGGGAAAGCTTTCTTT. This encodes CASHEFPGKAFF.

The genes are TRBV4-3 and TRBJ1-4; 8 bases match TRBD1. Germline V gives CDR1 LGHNA, CDR2 YSLEER. V lost 0 bases and J lost 8; bases outside the gene matches: 8. This CDR3 contains 16 residues. The CDR3 loop is CASSQEGTGRAEKLFF. CDR3 DNA: TGCGCCAGCAGCCAAGAGGGGACAGGCCGGGCGGAAAAACTGTTTTTT.

In this sample, this clonotype turned up a few times. The V and J genes are TRBV28 and TRBJ1-6; 10 bases match TRBD1. Germline values: CDR1 MDHEN, CDR2 SYDVKM. The length of the CDR3 is 15 residues. After removal of 8 bases from V and 6 bases from J, the junction contained 7 bases not matched to a gene. The CDR3 sequence is CASATGGEVNSPLHF. CDR3 in DNA: TGTGCCAGCGCGACAGGGGGCGAGGTTAATTCACCCCTCCACTTT.

The chain uses TRBV27 and TRBJ2-7; perhaps TRBD2 as D (6 bases). The V end was cut by 2 bases, the J end by 3 bases, with 14 bases between. The CDR3 covers 15 residues. Germline V gene lookup returns CDR1 MNHEY and CDR2 SMNVEV (reference sequence). The CDR3 DNA follows: TGTGCCAGCAGTTTAGCTGGAGGAGGGGACTACGAGCAGTACTTC. Protein product: CASSLAGGGDYEQYF.

V is TRBV7-9 and J is TRBJ2-1; 7 bases line up with TRBD1. The germline CDR1 and CDR2 sequences are SEHNR and FQNEAQ (reference sequence). The CDR3 covers 15 residues. V lost 2 bases and J lost 6; bases outside the gene matches: 7. CDR3: CASSLPRAGGNEQFF. CDR3 nucleotides: TGTGCCAGCAGCTTACCCCGAGCAGGGGGCAATGAGCAGTTCTTC.

This clonotype was counted between two and nine times. CDR3 sequence (DNA): TGTGCCATCAGTGAGTCGGAGTCCGGACAGGGGAGCACTGAAGCTTTCTTT. Translation: CAISESESGQGSTEAFF. The V and J genes are TRBV10-3 and TRBJ1-1; 9 nucleotides agree with TRBD1. This CDR3 has 17 amino acids. Trimming removed 0 bases from V and 4 bases from J; junction bases left unmatched: 9. Germline V gene data show CDR1 as ENHRY and CDR2 as SYGVKD.

Only a few counts were recorded for this clonotype. The J gene is TRBJ2-5, the V gene TRBV9; a weak D match, TRBD2 (6 bases). V was pared by 3 bases and J by 2 bases, with 8 bases between. This CDR3 is built from 13 residues. Germline loops: CDR1 SGDLS, CDR2 YYNGEE. CDR3 coding DNA: TGTGCCAGCAGCGCCGGGGGTCAAGAGACCCAGTACTTC. This encodes CASSAGGQETQYF.

The CDR3 region is CASSFGTSFGLEQFF. DNA of the CDR3: TGTGCCAGCAGTTTTGGGACTAGCTTCGGTCTGGAGCAGTTCTTC. The chain couples TRBV6-6 to TRBJ2-1; 9 bases agree with TRBD2. V lost 4 bases to trimming and J lost 10 bases; unmatched junction nucleotides: 11. This CDR3 spans 15 amino acids. Germline V CDR1 and CDR2: MNHNY, SVGAGI (reference sequence).

The sample holds one count of this clonotype. V gene TRBV7-9 combines with J gene TRBJ2-1, with TRBD1 matching over 7 bases. This CDR3 region has 16 residues. CDR1 and CDR2 (germline): SEHNR, FQNEAQ (reference sequence). J lost 3 bases, V lost 1 base, and 6 bases had no gene match. Here the CDR3 reads CASSLGTGRIYNEQFF. The CDR3, as DNA: TGTGCCAGCAGCTTAGGGACAGGAAGGATCTACAATGAGCAGTTCTTC.

This chain links TRBV5-1 with TRBJ2-1, with 13 bases aligning to TRBD2. J lost 1 base, V lost 3 bases, and 4 bases had no gene match. Germline values: CDR1 SGHRS, CDR2 YFSETQ. The CDR3 loop spans 17 amino acids. CDR3 sequence: CASSSGLAGASYNEQFF. CDR3 coding DNA: TGCGCCAGCAGCTCTGGACTAGCGGGAGCATCCTACAATGAGCAGTTCTTC.

The chain uses TRBV7-9 and TRBJ2-4; D is undetermined. Germline V gives CDR1 SEHNR, CDR2 FQNEAQ (reference sequence). The CDR3 consists of 13 residues. The V end lost 1 base, the J end lost 4 bases, and 5 bases lay between the germline ends. The CDR3 protein is CASSLDMKNIQYF. As DNA, the CDR3 is TGTGCCAGCAGCTTAGACATGAAAAACATTCAGTACTTC.

This clonotype was counted between two and nine times. This rearrangement joins TRBV7-2 to TRBJ2-1; 11 bases are a match to TRBD2. The V segment lost 3 bases and the J segment 5 bases; nucleotides outside the gene matches: 6. This CDR3 is 16 amino acids long. Germline V lookup: CDR1 SGHTA, CDR2 FQGNSA. In nucleotides, the CDR3 is TGTGCCAGCAGCTTGGGGACTAGCGGCTTTGACAATGAGCAGTTCTTC. Protein product: CASSLGTSGFDNEQFF.

This chain uses TRBV30 with TRBJ2-7, with D tentatively TRBD1 (6 bases). Germline V gene sequence: CDR1 GTSNPN, CDR2 SVGIG (reference sequence). The CDR3 spans 11 residues. Trimming took off 1 base at V and 12 bases at J, with 13 bases between the two ends. The CDR3 loop is CAWSALDRLYF. The DNA for the CDR3 is TGTGCCTGGAGTGCCTTAGACAGGCTGTACTTC. Together with reference TRBV30 and TRBJ2-7, the CDR3 gives the full variable domain: SQTIHQWPATLVQPVGSPLSLECTVEGTSNPNLYWYRQAAGRGLQLLFYSVGIGQISSEVPQNLSASRPQDRQFILSSKKLLLSDSGFYLCAWSALDRLYFGPGTRLTVT.

This clonotype appeared a few times. The chain combines TRBV12-3 or TRBV12-4 with TRBJ2-1; D remains unclear. CDR3 length equals 17 residues. V lost 6 bases and J lost 4, with 22 bases in between. This chain's CDR3 is CASRRSLGPGLYNEQFF. CDR3 nucleotide sequence: TGTGCCAGCAGACGCTCGCTAGGCCCCGGGTTATACAATGAGCAGTTCTTC.

The count of this clonotype is one. V usage is TRBV6-2 or TRBV6-3 and J usage is TRBJ1-2, with D possibly being TRBD1 (5 bases). V lost 4 bases and J 6 bases, leaving 9 bases between the germline ends. This CDR3 has 12 residues. The germline V gene encodes CDR1 MNHEY and CDR2 SVGEGT. The CDR3 DNA reads TGTGCCAGCAGTTGGGGCCTTAATGGCTACACCTTC. Its translation: CASSWGLNGYTF.

This clonotype was detected a few times. The chain links TRBV24-1 to TRBJ2-3; D possibly corresponds to TRBD2 (5 bases). The CDR3 is made up of 14 amino acids. CDR1 and CDR2 (germline): KGHDR, SFDVKD. Between the trimmed V and J ends, which lost 4 bases and 6 bases, there was a span of 13 bases. In DNA, the CDR3 is TGTGCCACCAGTGACCGCGGGCGCCGTGATACGCAGTATTTT. The encoded protein is CATSDRGRRDTQYF.

This clonotype appeared a few times. The rearrangement uses TRBV4-1 and TRBJ2-7; D not resolved. V was cut by 0 bases and J by 0 bases, with 9 bases left in between. This CDR3 spans 15 amino acids. CDR1 is MGHRA and CDR2 is YSYEKL in the germline V gene. The CDR3 loop reads CASSQDWSSSYEQYF. The DNA of the CDR3 is TGCGCCAGCAGCCAAGATTGGAGCAGCTCCTACGAGCAGTACTTC.

This clonotype was seen many times. CDR3 in amino acids: CASSLVSSSETQYF. DNA of the CDR3: TGTGCCAGCAGCTTAGTTAGTTCGTCGGAGACCCAGTACTTC. This chain connects TRBV7-2 to TRBJ2-5; D is ambiguous. The length of the CDR3 is 14 residues. The ends were cut back, 1 base at V and 5 bases at J, with 11 bases in the middle. Germline CDR1 is SGHTA and CDR2 is FQGNSA.

This chain connects TRBV6-2 or TRBV6-3 to TRBJ1-5; 7 nucleotides agree with TRBD1. CDR3 length: 13 residues. The junction had 9 bases not matched to a gene; V was cut back by 5 bases and J by 11 bases. The germline V gene encodes CDR1 MNHEY and CDR2 SVGEGT. CDR3 region: CASSERGGASQHF. CDR3 DNA sequence: TGTGCCAGCAGTGAAAGAGGGGGCGCATCCCAGCATTTT.

V is TRBV3-1 and J is TRBJ1-2; possible D gene TRBD1, 5 bases. Germline CDR1 is LGHDT and CDR2 is YNNKEL (reference sequence). This CDR3 is 12 amino acids long. The V and J ends lost 5 bases and 10 bases respectively, with 14 bases between them. The chain's CDR3 is CASSYGTADYTF. The CDR3 DNA reads TGTGCCAGCAGCTACGGGACTGCGGACTACACCTTC.

The V gene is TRBV4-1, the J gene TRBJ1-1; D may be TRBD1 (5 bases). The CDR3 totals 18 residues. The V gene lost 1 base and the J gene lost 0 bases, with 18 bases spanning the gap. Germline values: CDR1 MGHRA, CDR2 YSYEKL. CDR3 amino acids: CASSQGRRASGMNTEAFF. CDR3 sequence (DNA): TGCGCCAGCAGCCAAGGGCGCAGGGCTTCAGGCATGAACACTGAAGCTTTCTTT.

The chain joins TRBV2 to TRBJ2-1; 13 bases are shared with TRBD2. This CDR3 is 18 amino acids long. Losses at the gene ends were 4 bases for V and 1 base for J; bases not matched to a gene: 7. Germline V gene sequence: CDR1 SNHLY, CDR2 FYNNEI. CDR3 sequence reads: CASSVTSGREGSYNEQFF. The CDR3 nucleotides are TGTGCCAGCAGTGTTACTAGCGGGAGGGAAGGGTCCTACAATGAGCAGTTCTTC.

This clonotype was observed a few times. CDR3 in amino acids: CASSQLGPYNEQFF. The CDR3 DNA reads as TGTGCCAGCAGCCAGTTGGGGCCTTACAATGAGCAGTTCTTC. The rearrangement joins TRBV28 to TRBJ2-1; D possibly corresponds to TRBD1 (5 bases). Per the germline V gene, CDR1 is MDHEN and CDR2 is SYDVKM. V lost 6 bases and J lost 4, with 13 bases in between. There are 14 residues in the CDR3.

This clonotype has a count of ten or more. The rearrangement joins TRBV19 to TRBJ1-5, with D tentatively TRBD1 (5 bases). The length of the CDR3 is 15 residues. Trimming took off 6 bases at V and 2 bases at J, with 14 bases between the two ends. Germline values: CDR1 LNHDA, CDR2 SQIVND (reference sequence). CDR3 DNA: TGTGCCAGTAGGGGGGTCCAACCTCGCAATCAGCCCCAGCATTTT. It translates to CASRGVQPRNQPQHF.

This chain links TRBV6-1 with TRBJ1-5; 7 nucleotides line up with TRBD1. This CDR3 comprises 14 residues. J lost 5 bases, V lost 6 bases, and 7 bases had no gene match. From germline, CDR1 is MNHNS and CDR2 SASEGT. CDR3 protein: CASRTGAADQPQHF. The DNA for the CDR3 is TGTGCCAGCAGAACAGGGGCAGCGGATCAGCCCCAGCATTTT.